A single sample is the source of the 21 T cell receptor beta chains below, sequenced in a study of CD8+ T cells in alopecia areata. As to treatment: oral pan-JAK inhibitor, 5-10 mg twice daily. It was cDNA, reverse transcribed from extracted RNA, that served as the sequencing template. Profiling relied on immunoSEQ multiplex PCR, and the TCRdb table lists in-frame clones only, not all of them. The repertoire has 150,000 to 200,000 clones, approximately 60% of them found once; the top ten carry around 3.2%. The source was CD4+ T cells sorted from blood, collected at week 4, from a patient treated with tofacitinib. The receptors were gathered from a human donor with alopecia areata.

The genes are TRBV30 and TRBJ1-4, with D possibly being TRBD1 (5 bases). This CDR3 comprises 14 residues. Germline CDR1 GTSNPN, CDR2 SVGIG (reference sequence). Deletions cut 4 bases from V and 0 bases from J, with 9 bases between. The CDR3 bases are TGTGCCTGGACCCCGGGGGCAACTAATGAAAAACTGTTTTTT. Protein sequence: CAWTPGATNEKLFF.

The chain is built from TRBV7-9 and TRBJ1-6; D is ambiguous. Trimming took off 2 bases at V and 4 bases at J, with 9 bases between the two ends. CDR3 length: 15 residues. Germline lookup yields CDR1 SEHNR and CDR2 FQNEAQ (reference sequence). The CDR3 bases are TGTGCCAGCAGCTTATCACAGTTTTATAATTCACCCCTCCACTTT. Its translation: CASSLSQFYNSPLHF.

The chain uses TRBV6-5 and TRBJ2-7; possible D gene TRBD1, 7 bases. This CDR3 has 16 amino acids. Per the germline V gene, CDR1 is MNHEY and CDR2 is SVGAGI. Trimming removed 4 bases from V and 5 bases from J, with 21 bases in between. The CDR3 DNA follows: TGTGCCAGCAGTTCCCTCTCCACGACAGGGAGGAACGAGCAGTACTTC. This gives the protein CASSSLSTTGRNEQYF.

This clone came up a few times. The J gene is TRBJ2-5, the V gene TRBV7-2; D possibly corresponds to TRBD2 (5 bases). In germline, CDR1 is SGHTA, CDR2 FQGNSA. V lost 2 bases, J lost 2 bases, and 9 bases lay in between. This CDR3 has 14 residues. CDR3: CASSLSSPQETQYF. In nucleotides, the CDR3 is TGTGCCAGCAGCTTATCTAGCCCACAAGAGACCCAGTACTTC.

The chain employs TRBV6-6 and TRBJ2-5; no firm D call. V lost 3 bases and J lost 4, with 12 bases in between. The CDR3 contains 14 residues. Germline assignment: CDR1 MNHNY and CDR2 SVGAGI (reference sequence). The CDR3 DNA sequence: TGTGCCAGCAGTTATAGGGAAACCGGAGAGACCCAGTACTTC. Amino acid sequence: CASSYRETGETQYF.

The J gene is TRBJ2-5, the V gene TRBV2; tentatively, D is TRBD1 (5 bases). CDR3 size: 13 residues. The germline CDR1 and CDR2 sequences are SNHLY and FYNNEI. V gave up 7 bases and J gave up 8 bases, with 17 bases separating them. CDR3 protein: CASMDPLGVTQYF. CDR3 DNA sequence: TGTGCCAGCATGGATCCTCTAGGGGTAACCCAGTACTTC.

Only a few counts were recorded for this clone. This chain uses TRBV7-9 with TRBJ2-1; possible D gene TRBD2, 7 bases. Germline V gives CDR1 SEHNR, CDR2 FQNEAQ (reference sequence). CDR3 length: 13 amino acids. V was cut by 5 bases and J by 9 bases, with 14 bases left in between. The CDR3 region is CASSLLGGVEQFF. CDR3 DNA: TGTGCCAGCAGCCTATTAGGGGGGGTTGAGCAGTTCTTC.

The chain uses TRBV15 and TRBJ2-1, with 15 bases that match TRBD2. The CDR3 consists of 16 residues. Germline CDR1 reads LNHNV; CDR2 reads YYDKDF (reference sequence). J lost 4 bases, V lost 5 bases, and 3 bases had no gene match. CDR3 coding DNA: TGTGCCACCAGCCGGGGACTAGCGGGGGGTTACAATGAGCAGTTCTTC. Translation gives CATSRGLAGGYNEQFF.

Only one count was recorded for this clone. The V and J genes are TRBV6-6 and TRBJ1-2; no clear D gene. The V gene lost 6 bases and the J gene lost 4 bases, with 9 bases spanning the gap. The CDR3 length is 12 residues. Per the germline V gene, CDR1 is MNHNY and CDR2 is SVGAGI (reference sequence). CDR3 nucleotide sequence: TGTGCCAGCAGGAGGGAGATCTATGGCTACACCTTC. Translated: CASRREIYGYTF.

The chain recombines TRBV5-5 with TRBJ2-5, with 7 bases identical to TRBD2. The V gene's germline CDR1 is SGHKS and CDR2 YYEKEE (reference sequence). The CDR3 sequence is 14 residues long. The V and J ends lost 0 bases and 5 bases, in that order; junction bases with no gene match: 4. CDR3 nucleotide sequence: TGTGCCAGCAGCTTGGGGACTAGTCCGGAGACCCAGTACTTC. It specifies CASSLGTSPETQYF.

V gene TRBV4-1 combines with J gene TRBJ1-2; 9 bases line up with TRBD1. Germline loops: CDR1 MGHRA, CDR2 YSYEKL. The CDR3 runs 13 residues. Trimming cost V 7 bases and J 8 bases; bases outside gene matches: 8. The CDR3 loop reads CASIRRTGEGYTF. In DNA, the CDR3 is TGCGCCAGCATCCGCCGGACAGGGGAAGGCTACACCTTC.

This sequence joins TRBV5-6 and TRBJ1-2, with TRBD1 matching 8 bases. After removal of 2 bases from V and 5 bases from J, the junction contained 5 bases not matched to a gene. CDR1 SGHDT and CDR2 YYEEEE come from the germline V gene. CDR3 length equals 14 residues. The CDR3 region is CASSFLQGGYGYTF. The CDR3, as DNA: TGTGCCAGCAGCTTCTTACAGGGGGGATATGGCTACACCTTC.

A note on this clone: Other nucleotide sequences in the sample specify the same CDR3. This sequence joins TRBV5-1 and TRBJ2-2; no firm D call. V lost 0 bases and J 1 base, leaving 4 bases between the germline ends. Per the germline V gene, CDR1 is SGHRS and CDR2 is YFSETQ. The CDR3 is 14 amino acids. CDR3 sequence: CASSLDWNTGELFF. The DNA of the CDR3 is TGCGCCAGCAGCTTGGACTGGAACACCGGGGAGCTGTTTTTT.

V is TRBV5-1 and J is TRBJ2-5; D not resolved. This CDR3 has 11 amino acids. V was clipped by 5 bases and J by 0 bases, with 2 bases between them. In germline, CDR1 is SGHRS, CDR2 YFSETQ. This CDR3 reads CASRDQETQYF. CDR3 coding DNA: TGCGCCAGCAGGGACCAAGAGACCCAGTACTTC.

V and J are TRBV25-1 and TRBJ2-7; D assignment may be TRBD1 or TRBD2 (5 bases each). CDR1 and CDR2 from the germline V gene are MGHDK and SYGVNS. Trimming pared 3 bases from V and 6 bases from J, leaving 21 bases between. CDR3 length: 16 amino acids. The CDR3 spells CASSEEEGALVIEQYF. For the CDR3, the DNA is TGTGCCAGCAGTGAGGAGGAAGGGGCCCTCGTAATCGAGCAGTACTTC.

V is TRBV30 and J is TRBJ1-1; 9 bases line up with TRBD1. V lost 2 bases, J lost 10 bases, and 8 bases stayed unmatched. CDR1 is GTSNPN, CDR2 SVGIG, per germline (reference sequence). This CDR3 contains 13 residues. The CDR3 loop is CAWSTGTGYIAFF. Here the CDR3 DNA reads TGTGCCTGGAGTACAGGGACAGGGTATATAGCTTTCTTT.

This rearrangement joins TRBV25-1 to TRBJ2-7, with TRBD2 identical over 8 bases. The CDR3 has 15 residues. Germline CDR1 is MGHDK and CDR2 is SYGVNS. J gave up 2 bases and V 4 bases, and 7 bases lay outside the gene matches. The CDR3 here is CASSGLSGGAYEQYF. In DNA form, the CDR3 reads TGTGCCAGCAGTGGCCTCAGCGGGGGCGCCTACGAGCAGTACTTC.

This clone appeared a few times. The J gene is TRBJ1-1, the V gene TRBV7-6; TRBD1 is a possible D gene (5 bases). V lost 3 bases, J lost 1 base, and 6 bases lay in between. This CDR3 spans 13 amino acids. Germline CDR1 SGHVS, CDR2 FNYEAQ. CDR3 loop: CASSLTENTEAFF. CDR3 coding DNA: TGTGCCAGCAGCTTGACAGAGAACACTGAAGCTTTCTTT.

This clone was picked up one time. CDR3 region: CAWSVDRRTEAFF. The CDR3 bases are TGTGCCTGGAGTGTTGACAGGCGCACTGAAGCTTTCTTT. V gene TRBV30 combines with J gene TRBJ1-1, with D possibly TRBD1 on 6 matching bases. The V end lost 0 bases, the J end lost 4 bases, and 9 bases lay between the germline ends. The CDR3 consists of 13 residues. The germline V gene encodes CDR1 GTSNPN and CDR2 SVGIG (reference sequence).

The V call is TRBV27, the J call TRBJ1-5; D not certain. Germline CDR1 reads MNHEY; CDR2 reads SMNVEV (reference sequence). The CDR3 sequence is 12 residues long. Between the trimmed V and J ends, which lost 3 bases and 6 bases, there was a span of 6 bases. Here the CDR3 DNA reads TGTGCCAGCAGTTTTGGAGGTCAGCCCCAGCATTTT. Translated, it gives CASSFGGQPQHF.

This clone has only a few counts. The gene calls are TRBV7-2 and TRBJ2-7, with D perhaps TRBD1 (6 bases). The V end lost 0 bases, the J end lost 3 bases, and 15 bases lay between the germline ends. Germline V gives CDR1 SGHTA, CDR2 FQGNSA. The CDR3 sequence is 16 residues long. The CDR3 loop is CASSLAGAVDSYEQYF. Here the CDR3 DNA reads TGTGCCAGCAGCTTAGCGGGGGCGGTTGATAGCTACGAGCAGTACTTC.